These T cell receptor beta chains were read from a single sample in a study of T-cell memory formation after mild COVID-19. TCRdb analysed the 5' RACE reads with MiXCR anew, one entry per CDR3 protein. The sample holds some 330,000 distinct CDR3 sequences; 21% are singletons and the top ten take under 15%. The sample consisted of PBMCs or a T cell subset sorted from them (not recorded which). The receptors originated from an adult woman who had mild COVID-19 (a few samples of this study predate the infection). Cell type and time point are not known. CDR3s include the opening cysteine and the closing phenylalanine or tryptophan. The D gene is left open where the match is weak. Not all rows give a size; the values are once, few, many and, for expanded clones, a class.

CDR3aa,CDR3nt,v_gene,abundance,j_gene,d_gene
CASSFGGADEAFF,TGCGCCAGCAGCTTCGGGGGAGCCGATGAAGCTTTCTTT,TRBV5-1,NA,TRBJ1-1,NA
CASSYRWTGGIGYGYTF,TGTGCCAGCAGTTACCGATGGACAGGGGGTATTGGGTATGGCTACACCTTC,TRBV6-5,few,TRBJ1-2,TRBD1
CASSYSGTGMSQPQHF,TGTGCCAGCAGTTACTCGGGGACAGGGATGAGTCAGCCCCAGCATTTT,TRBV6-5,NA,TRBJ1-5,TRBD1
CASSSGRNYEQYF,TGTGCCAGCAGCTCGGGACGCAACTACGAGCAGTACTTC,TRBV7-3,NA,TRBJ2-7,NA
CASSLANYGYTF,TGTGCCAGCAGCTTAGCCAACTATGGCTACACCTTC,TRBV7-9,NA,TRBJ1-2,NA
CASSLGAPETQYF,TGTGCCAGCAGTTTAGGGGCCCCAGAGACCCAGTACTTC,TRBV12-3/TRBV12-4,few,TRBJ2-5,NA
CASSLSWAEDTQYF,TGTGCCAGCAGCTTAAGCTGGGCGGAAGATACGCAGTATTTT,TRBV7-3,NA,TRBJ2-3,NA
CASGELAKNIQYF,TGTGCCAGCGGCGAATTAGCCAAAAACATTCAGTACTTC,TRBV7-2,NA,TRBJ2-4,NA
CASSYSSGQDEAFF,TGTGCCAGCAGTTACTCGAGCGGACAGGATGAAGCTTTCTTT,TRBV6-6,NA,TRBJ1-1,TRBD1
CSVLDGESYGYTF,TGCAGCGTTCTGGACGGCGAATCCTATGGCTACACCTTC,TRBV29-1,few,TRBJ1-2,NA
CASSPASGGETQYF,TGTGCCAGCAGCCCTGCTAGCGGGGGGGAGACCCAGTACTTC,TRBV5-4,few,TRBJ2-5,TRBD2
CASSYWTGDYEQYF,TGTGCCAGCAGTTACTGGACAGGGGACTACGAGCAGTACTTC,TRBV6-6,few,TRBJ2-7,TRBD1
CASRLSRMNEQFF,TGTGCCAGCAGACTATCGCGCATGAATGAGCAGTTCTTC,TRBV6-6,few,TRBJ2-1,NA
CASCQQGLAGGLSYNEQFF,TGTGCCAGCTGTCAGCAAGGACTAGCGGGGGGCCTCTCCTACAATGAGCAGTTCTTC,TRBV7-9,few,TRBJ2-1,TRBD2
CASSVVSGRTDTQYF,TGTGCCAGCAGCGTAGTGTCAGGGAGGACAGATACGCAGTATTTT,TRBV9,few,TRBJ2-3,NA
CASSLSSGPYEQYF,TGCGCCAGCAGCTTGTCTAGCGGGCCCTACGAGCAGTACTTC,TRBV5-1,NA,TRBJ2-7,TRBD2